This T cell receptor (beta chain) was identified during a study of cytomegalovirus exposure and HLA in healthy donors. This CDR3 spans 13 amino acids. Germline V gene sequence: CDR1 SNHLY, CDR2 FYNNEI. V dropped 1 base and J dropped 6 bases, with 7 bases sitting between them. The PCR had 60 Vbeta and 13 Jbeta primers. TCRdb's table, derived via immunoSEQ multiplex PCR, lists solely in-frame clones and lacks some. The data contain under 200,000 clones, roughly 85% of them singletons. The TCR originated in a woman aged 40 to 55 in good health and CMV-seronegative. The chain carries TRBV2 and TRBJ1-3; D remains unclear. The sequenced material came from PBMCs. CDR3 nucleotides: TGTGCCAGCAGTGAAGGTGTAGTAAACACCATATATTTT. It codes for CASSEGVVNTIYF.